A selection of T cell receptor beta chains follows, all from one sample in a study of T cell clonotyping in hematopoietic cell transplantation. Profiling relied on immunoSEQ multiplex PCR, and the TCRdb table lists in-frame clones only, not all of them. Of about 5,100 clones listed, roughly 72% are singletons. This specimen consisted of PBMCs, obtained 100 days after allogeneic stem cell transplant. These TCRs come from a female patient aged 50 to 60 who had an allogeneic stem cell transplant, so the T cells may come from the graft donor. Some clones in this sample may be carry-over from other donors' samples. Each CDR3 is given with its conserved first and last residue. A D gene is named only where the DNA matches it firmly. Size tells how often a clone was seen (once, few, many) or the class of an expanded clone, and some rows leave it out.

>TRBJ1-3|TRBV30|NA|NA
TGTGCCTGGAGAGGGGGGAGACGCTCTGGAAACACCATATATTTT
CAWRGGRRSGNTIYF
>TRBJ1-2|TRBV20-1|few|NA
TGCAGTGCTAGGGACCCTTCGGGCTACACCTTC
CSARDPSGYTF
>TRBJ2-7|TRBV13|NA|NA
TGTGCCAGCAGTTCCGTGAACGAGCAGTACTTC
CASSSVNEQYF
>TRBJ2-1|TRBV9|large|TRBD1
TGTGCCAGCACAAGACAGGGTAATTCCTACAATGAGCAGTTCTTC
CASTRQGNSYNEQFF
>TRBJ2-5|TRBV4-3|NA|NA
TGCGCCAGCAGCCCCACAACCATAGGGGAGACCCAGTACTTC
CASSPTTIGETQYF
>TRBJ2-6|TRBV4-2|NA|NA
TGTGCCAGCAGCCAAGAGAGGTGGGTGCCACTGACTTTC
CASSQERWVPLTF
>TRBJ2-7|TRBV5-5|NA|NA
TGTGCCAGCAGCGAAACAGTCTCCTACGAGCAGTACTTC
CASSETVSYEQYF
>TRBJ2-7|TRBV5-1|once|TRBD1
TGCGCCAGCAGGTCCGGGACAGGATTCTACGAGCAGTACTTC
CASRSGTGFYEQYF
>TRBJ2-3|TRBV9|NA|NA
TGTGCCAGCAGCGTAGCTCCCGGTTCGGGCACAGATACGCAGTATTTT
CASSVAPGSGTDTQYF
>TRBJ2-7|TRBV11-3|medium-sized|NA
TGTGCCAGCAGCTTCTCCTGTTGGCGCCACGAGCAGTACTTC
CASSFSCWRHEQYF
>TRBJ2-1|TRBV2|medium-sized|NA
TGTGCCAGCAAGGAGGACCTTGAGCAGTTCTTC
CASKEDLEQFF
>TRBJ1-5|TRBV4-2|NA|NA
TGTGCCAGCAGCCAAGTCGGTGTCCAGCCCCAGCATTTT
CASSQVGVQPQHF
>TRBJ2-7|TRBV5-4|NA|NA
TGTGCCAGCAGGTACCGGGACACCGTCTCCTACGAGCAGTACTTC
CASRYRDTVSYEQYF
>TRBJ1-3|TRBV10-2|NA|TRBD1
TGCGCCAGCAGTGATTCGGGACAGGGAATTGGAAACACCATATATTTT
CASSDSGQGIGNTIYF
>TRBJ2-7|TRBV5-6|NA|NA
TGTGCCAGCAGCCCTTGGGGCACCTTCCCCCAGAAGCAGTACTTC
CASSPWGTFPQKQYF
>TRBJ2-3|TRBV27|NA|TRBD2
TGTGCCAGCAGCCGGACTAGCGGGCGGTGGGATACGCAGTATTTT
CASSRTSGRWDTQYF
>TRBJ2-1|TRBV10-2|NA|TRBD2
TGCGCCAGCCGGACTAGCGGGAAAGGTGAGCAGTTCTTC
CASRTSGKGEQFF
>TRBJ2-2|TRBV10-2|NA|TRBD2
TGCGCCAGCAGCGGACTAGCCGGCGGGGAGCTGTTTTTT
CASSGLAGGELFF
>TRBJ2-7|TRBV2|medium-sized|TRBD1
TGTGCCAGCAGACGGGACAGGATCGACGAGCAGTACTTC
CASRRDRIDEQYF
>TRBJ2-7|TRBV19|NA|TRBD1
TGTGCCAGTAGTATAGCCGGGACAGTTTCCTACGAGCAGTACTTC
CASSIAGTVSYEQYF
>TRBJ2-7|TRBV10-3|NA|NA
TGTGCCATCAGTGGAGGGCAGGGCCTTTCTTACGAGCAGTACTTC
CAISGGQGLSYEQYF
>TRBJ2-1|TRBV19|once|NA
TGTGCCACCACTCAGGGGCGCCCCACTTACAATGAGCAGTTCTTC
CATTQGRPTYNEQFF
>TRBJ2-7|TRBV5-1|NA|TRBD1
TGCGCCAGCGAACTAAAGCCCGGGACAGTGATTTTCTCCTACGAGCAGTACTTC
CASELKPGTVIFSYEQYF
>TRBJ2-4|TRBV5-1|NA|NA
TGCGCCAGCAGCTTGGGGGGGGCCAAAAACATTCAGTACTTC
CASSLGGAKNIQYF